A selection of T cell receptor beta chains follows, all from one sample in a study of T cell responses to AZD1222 COVID-19 vaccine. Some clones are missing from TCRdb's copy, which holds only in-frame ones; the method was immunoSEQ multiplex PCR. The sample carries about 160,000 clones, almost 90% recorded once. The material was peripheral blood, obtained on day 0 of AZD1222 vaccination. These receptors came from an adult in good health. Both conserved end residues are trimmed from each CDR3. Fields, in order: J gene, V gene, CDR3 length, CDR3 protein.

TRBJ2-7,TRBV28,11,ASSRTVPYEQY
TRBJ1-3,TRBV3-1/TRBV3-2,14,ASSLIAAGSGNTIY
TRBJ2-7,TRBV15,13,ATSRDGTGSYEQY
TRBJ1-3,TRBV19,12,ASSLSKSGNTIY
TRBJ1-5,TRBV28,12,ASTHRGLSQPQH
TRBJ2-5,TRBV4-3,14,ASSQQTSGRWETQY
TRBJ2-7,TRBV5-4,13,ASSLPGTGGSEQY
TRBJ1-2,TRBV28,12,ASSFSGEAYGYT
TRBJ1-2,TRBV2,10,ASLRNRGGYT
TRBJ1-2,TRBV2,11,ASSVGHNYGYT